This T cell receptor beta chain is from a study of cytotoxic CD8 clonotypes in ibrutinib-treated CLL. Whole-study context: Included were about 11 relapsed/refractory and 15 treatment-naive patients, of whom approximately 18 were IGHV unmutated.

The germline CDR1 and CDR2 sequences are MNHEY and SMNVEV (reference sequence). The CDR3 covers 15 residues. The V end lost 4 bases, the J end lost 2 bases, and 13 bases lay between the germline ends. Only in-frame clones appear in the TCRdb table, and some are missing; sequencing was by immunoSEQ multiplex PCR. The data show about 160,000 clones, with about 88% seen just once and 3% to 3.5% held by the top ten. Study outcomes and limitations: Sustained-remission and progressing patients were not sampled at matched times.

A single count supports this clone. Its matching antigen is unknown. The clonotype originates from a human donor with chronic lymphocytic leukemia. This chain joins TRBV27 and TRBJ2-3, with D perhaps given as TRBD1 or TRBD2 (5 bases each). The specimen comprised PBMCs, sampled at disease progression, from a patient treated with ibrutinib. CDR3 nucleotide sequence: TGTGCCAGCAGTTCGGGACGTATAGTCACAGATACGCAGTATTTT. Translated: CASSSGRIVTDTQYF.